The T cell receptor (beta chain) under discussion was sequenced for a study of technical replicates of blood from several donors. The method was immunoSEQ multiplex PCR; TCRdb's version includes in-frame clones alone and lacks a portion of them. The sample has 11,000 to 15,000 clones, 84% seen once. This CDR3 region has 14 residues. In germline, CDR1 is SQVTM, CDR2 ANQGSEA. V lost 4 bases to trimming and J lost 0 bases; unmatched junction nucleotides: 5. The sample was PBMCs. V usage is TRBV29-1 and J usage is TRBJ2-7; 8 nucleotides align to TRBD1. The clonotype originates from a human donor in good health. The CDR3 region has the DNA TGCAGCGTTGGGGGACAGGCCAGCTCCTACGAGCAGTACTTC. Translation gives CSVGGQASSYEQYF.